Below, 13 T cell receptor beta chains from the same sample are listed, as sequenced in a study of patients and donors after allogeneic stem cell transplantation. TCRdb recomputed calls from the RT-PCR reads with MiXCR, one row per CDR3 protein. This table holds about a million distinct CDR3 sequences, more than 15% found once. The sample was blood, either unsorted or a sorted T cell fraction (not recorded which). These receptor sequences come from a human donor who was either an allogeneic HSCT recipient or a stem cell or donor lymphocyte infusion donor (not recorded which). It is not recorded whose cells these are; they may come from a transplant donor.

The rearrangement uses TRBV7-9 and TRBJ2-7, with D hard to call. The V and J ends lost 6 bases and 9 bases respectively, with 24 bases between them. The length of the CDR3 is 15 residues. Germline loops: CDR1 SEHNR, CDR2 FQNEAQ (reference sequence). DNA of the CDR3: TGTGCCAGCAGTCTAACGGGCTATACCTACGAGGTGCAGTACTTC. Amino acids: CASSLTGYTYEVQYF.

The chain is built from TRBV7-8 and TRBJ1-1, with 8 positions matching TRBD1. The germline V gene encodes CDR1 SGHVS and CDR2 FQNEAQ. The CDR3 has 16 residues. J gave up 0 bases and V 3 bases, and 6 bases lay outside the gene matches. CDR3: CASSLRQGIVNTEAFF. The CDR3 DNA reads TGTGCCAGCAGCTTGAGACAGGGGATCGTGAACACTGAAGCTTTCTTT.

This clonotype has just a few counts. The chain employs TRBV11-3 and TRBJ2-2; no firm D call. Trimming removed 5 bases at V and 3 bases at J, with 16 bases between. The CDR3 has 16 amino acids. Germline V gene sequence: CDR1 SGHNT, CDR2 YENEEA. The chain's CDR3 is CASSPRLRSDTGELFF. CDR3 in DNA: TGTGCCAGCAGCCCCCGGCTGAGGTCGGACACCGGGGAGCTGTTTTTT.

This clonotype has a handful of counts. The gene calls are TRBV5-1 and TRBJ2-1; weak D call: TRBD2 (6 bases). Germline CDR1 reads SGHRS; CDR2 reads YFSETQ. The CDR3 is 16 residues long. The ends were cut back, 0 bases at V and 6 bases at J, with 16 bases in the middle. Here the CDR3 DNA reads TGCGCCAGCAGCTTGGTCCGGGAGAAAGTCTTCAATGAGCAGTTCTTC. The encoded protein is CASSLVREKVFNEQFF.

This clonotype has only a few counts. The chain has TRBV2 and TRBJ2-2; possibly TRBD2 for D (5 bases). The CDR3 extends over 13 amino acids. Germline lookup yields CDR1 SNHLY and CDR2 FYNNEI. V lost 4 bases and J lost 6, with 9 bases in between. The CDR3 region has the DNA TGTGCCAGCAGTGGAGGGTTGGCCGGGGAGCTGTTTTTT. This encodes CASSGGLAGELFF.

CDR3 in DNA: TGTGCCAGCAGTTCACGGGAAAATGAAAAACTGTTTTTT. It codes for CASSSRENEKLFF. V usage is TRBV28 and J usage is TRBJ1-4; D unclear. The CDR3 runs 13 residues. The germline CDR1 and CDR2 sequences are MDHEN and SYDVKM. Trimming pared 4 bases from V and 5 bases from J, leaving 8 bases between. The full variable domain, in which reference TRBV28 and TRBJ1-4 provide the parts outside the CDR3, is DVKVTQSSRYLVKRTGEKVFLECVQDMDHENMFWYRQDPGLGLRLIYFSYDVKMKEKGDIPEGYSVSREKKERFSLILESASTNQTSMYLCASSSRENEKLFFGSGTQLSVL.

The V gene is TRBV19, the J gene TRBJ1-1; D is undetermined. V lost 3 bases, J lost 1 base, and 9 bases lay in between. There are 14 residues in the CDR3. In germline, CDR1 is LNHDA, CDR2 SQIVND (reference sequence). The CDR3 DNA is TGTGCCAGTAGTATTGAGGGAGCGAACACTGAAGCTTTCTTT. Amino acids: CASSIEGANTEAFF.

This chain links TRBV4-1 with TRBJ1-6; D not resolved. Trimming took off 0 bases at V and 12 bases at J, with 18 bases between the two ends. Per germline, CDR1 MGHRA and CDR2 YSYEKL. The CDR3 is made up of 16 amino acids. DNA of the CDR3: TGCGCCAGCAGCCAAGATCGACCTGGGCCCTATATACCCCTCCACTTT. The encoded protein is CASSQDRPGPYIPLHF.

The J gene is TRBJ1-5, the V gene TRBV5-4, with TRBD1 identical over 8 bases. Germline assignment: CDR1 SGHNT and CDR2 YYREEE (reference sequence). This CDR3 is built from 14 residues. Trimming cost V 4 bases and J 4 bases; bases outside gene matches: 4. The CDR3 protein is CASSTDRGNQPQHF. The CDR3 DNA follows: TGTGCCAGCAGCACCGACAGGGGAAATCAGCCCCAGCATTTT.

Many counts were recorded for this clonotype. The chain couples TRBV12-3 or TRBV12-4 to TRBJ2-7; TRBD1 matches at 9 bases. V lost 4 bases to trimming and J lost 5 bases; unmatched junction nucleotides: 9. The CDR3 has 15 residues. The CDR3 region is CASSSQDRGRDEQYF. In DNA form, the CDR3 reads TGTGCCAGCAGTTCCCAGGACAGGGGAAGGGACGAGCAGTACTTC.

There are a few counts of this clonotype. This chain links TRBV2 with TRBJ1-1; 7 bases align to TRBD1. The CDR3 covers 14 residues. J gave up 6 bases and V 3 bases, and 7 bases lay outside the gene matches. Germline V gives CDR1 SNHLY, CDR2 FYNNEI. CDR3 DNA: TGTGCCAGCAGTGAGTCAACAGGGGCCCCTGAAGCTTTCTTT. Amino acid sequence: CASSESTGAPEAFF. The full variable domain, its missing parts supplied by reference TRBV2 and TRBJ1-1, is EPEVTQTPSHQVTQMGQEVILRCVPISNHLYFYWYRQILGQKVEFLVSFYNNEISEKSEIFDDQFSVERPDGSNFTLKIRSTKLEDSAMYFCASSESTGAPEAFFGQGTRLTVV.

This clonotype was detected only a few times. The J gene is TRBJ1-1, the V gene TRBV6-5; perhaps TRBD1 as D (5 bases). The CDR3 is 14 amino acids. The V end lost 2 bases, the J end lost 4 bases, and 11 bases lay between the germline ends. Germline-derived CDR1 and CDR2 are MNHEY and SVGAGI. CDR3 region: CASSYQGPGTEAFF. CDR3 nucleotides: TGTGCCAGCAGTTACCAGGGCCCGGGCACTGAAGCTTTCTTT.

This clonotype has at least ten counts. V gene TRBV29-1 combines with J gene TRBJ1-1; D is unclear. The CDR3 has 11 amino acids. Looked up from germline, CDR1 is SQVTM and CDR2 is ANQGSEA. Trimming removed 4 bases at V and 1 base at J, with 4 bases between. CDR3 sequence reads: CSVVANTEAFF. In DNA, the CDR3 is TGCAGCGTTGTGGCGAACACTGAAGCTTTCTTT.